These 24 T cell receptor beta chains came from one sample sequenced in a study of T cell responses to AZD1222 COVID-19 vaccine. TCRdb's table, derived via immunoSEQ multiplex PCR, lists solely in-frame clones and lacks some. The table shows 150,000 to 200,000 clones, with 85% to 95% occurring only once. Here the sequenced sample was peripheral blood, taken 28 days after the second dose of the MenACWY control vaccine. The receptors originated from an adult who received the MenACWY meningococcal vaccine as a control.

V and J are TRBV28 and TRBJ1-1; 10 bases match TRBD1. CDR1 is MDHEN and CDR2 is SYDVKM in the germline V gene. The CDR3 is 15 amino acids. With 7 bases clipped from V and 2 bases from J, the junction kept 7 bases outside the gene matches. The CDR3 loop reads CASIPGTGVNTEAFF. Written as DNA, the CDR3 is TGTGCCAGCATTCCCGGGACAGGGGTAAACACTGAAGCTTTCTTT.

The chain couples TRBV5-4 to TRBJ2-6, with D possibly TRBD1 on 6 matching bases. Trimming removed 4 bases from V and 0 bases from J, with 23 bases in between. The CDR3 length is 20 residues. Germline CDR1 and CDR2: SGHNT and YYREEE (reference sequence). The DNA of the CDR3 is TGTGCCAGCAGCCCTGGGGGCGGCAGGGGAATAGGCTCTGGGGCCAACGTCCTGACTTTC. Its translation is CASSPGGGRGIGSGANVLTF.

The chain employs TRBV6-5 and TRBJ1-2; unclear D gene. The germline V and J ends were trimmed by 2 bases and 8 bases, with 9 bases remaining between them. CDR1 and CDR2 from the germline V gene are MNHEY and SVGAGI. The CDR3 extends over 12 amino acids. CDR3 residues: CASSYRQGGYTF. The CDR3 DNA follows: TGTGCCAGCAGTTACCGGCAAGGCGGCTACACCTTC.

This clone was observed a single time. CDR3 residues: CASSPTSGGRETQYF. CDR3 DNA sequence: TGCGCCAGCAGCCCCACTAGCGGCGGAAGGGAGACCCAGTACTTC. This chain connects TRBV5-1 to TRBJ2-5, with 8 bases aligning to TRBD2. CDR3 length: 15 residues. V lost 4 bases, J lost 5 bases, and 10 bases stayed unmatched. The germline V gene has CDR1 SGHRS and CDR2 YFSETQ. The full variable domain, rest sourced from reference TRBV5-1 and TRBJ2-5, is KAGVTQTPRYLIKTRGQQVTLSCSPISGHRSVSWYQQTPGQGLQFLFEYFSETQRNKGNFPGRFSGRQFSNSRSEMNVSTLELGDSALYLCASSPTSGGRETQYFGPGTRLLVL.

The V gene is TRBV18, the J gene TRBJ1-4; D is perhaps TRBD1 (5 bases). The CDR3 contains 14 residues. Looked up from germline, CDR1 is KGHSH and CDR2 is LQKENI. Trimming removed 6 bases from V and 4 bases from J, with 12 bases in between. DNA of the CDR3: TGTGCCAGCTCGCAAGACAGAGGTAATGAAAAACTGTTTTTT. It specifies CASSQDRGNEKLFF.

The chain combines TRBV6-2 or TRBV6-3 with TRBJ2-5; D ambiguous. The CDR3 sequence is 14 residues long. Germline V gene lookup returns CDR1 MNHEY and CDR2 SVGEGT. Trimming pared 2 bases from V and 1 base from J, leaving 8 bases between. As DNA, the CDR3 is TGTGCCAGCAGTTACAGTCGGGCCCAAGAGACCCAGTACTTC. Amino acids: CASSYSRAQETQYF.

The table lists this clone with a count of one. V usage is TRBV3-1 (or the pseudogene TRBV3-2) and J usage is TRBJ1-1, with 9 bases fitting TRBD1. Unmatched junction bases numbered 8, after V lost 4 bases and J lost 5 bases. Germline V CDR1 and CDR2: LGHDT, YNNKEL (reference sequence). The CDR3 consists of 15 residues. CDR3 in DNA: TGTGCCAGCAGCCCATATGGACAGGGGAGGACTGAAGCTTTCTTT. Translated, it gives CASSPYGQGRTEAFF.

The CDR3 DNA reads as TGTGCCACCAGTGGGGGAGGGGGACCGGACCCCTACGAGCAGTACTTC. Amino acid sequence: CATSGGGGPDPYEQYF. V is TRBV24-1 and J is TRBJ2-7; weak D call: TRBD2 (7 bases). Between the trimmed V and J ends, which lost 5 bases and 2 bases, there was a span of 18 bases. Per germline, CDR1 KGHDR and CDR2 SFDVKD. The CDR3 is 16 residues long.

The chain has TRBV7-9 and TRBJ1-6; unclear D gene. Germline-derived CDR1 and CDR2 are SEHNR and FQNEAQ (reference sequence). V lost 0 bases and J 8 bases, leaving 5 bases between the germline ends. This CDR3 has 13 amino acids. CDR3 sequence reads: CASSLAGYSPLHF. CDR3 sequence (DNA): TGTGCCAGCAGCTTAGCGGGTTATTCACCCCTCCACTTT. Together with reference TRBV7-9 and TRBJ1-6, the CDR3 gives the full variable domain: DTGVSQNPRHKITKRGQNVTFRCDPISEHNRLYWYRQTLGQGPEFLTYFQNEAQLEKSRLLSDRFSAERPKGSFSTLEIQRTEQGDSAMYLCASSLAGYSPLHFGNGTRLTVT.

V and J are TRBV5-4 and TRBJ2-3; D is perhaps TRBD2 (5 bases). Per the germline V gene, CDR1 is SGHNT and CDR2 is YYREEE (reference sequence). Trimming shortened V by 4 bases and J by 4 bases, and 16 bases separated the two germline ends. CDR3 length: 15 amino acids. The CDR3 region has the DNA TGTGCCAGCAGCGGGAACCTAGCTTCCCCAGATACGCAGTATTTT. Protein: CASSGNLASPDTQYF. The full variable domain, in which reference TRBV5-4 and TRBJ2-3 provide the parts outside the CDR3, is ETGVTQSPTHLIKTRGQQVTLRCSSQSGHNTVSWYQQALGQGPQFIFQYYREEENGRGNFPPRFSGLQFPNYSSELNVNALELDDSALYLCASSGNLASPDTQYFGPGTRLTVL.

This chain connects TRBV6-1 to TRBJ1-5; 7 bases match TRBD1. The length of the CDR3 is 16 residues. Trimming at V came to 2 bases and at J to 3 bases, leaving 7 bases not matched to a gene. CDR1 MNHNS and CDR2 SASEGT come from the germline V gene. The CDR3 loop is CASSEPRQGFNQPQHF. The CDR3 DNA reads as TGTGCCAGCAGTGAACCCCGACAGGGCTTCAATCAGCCCCAGCATTTT.

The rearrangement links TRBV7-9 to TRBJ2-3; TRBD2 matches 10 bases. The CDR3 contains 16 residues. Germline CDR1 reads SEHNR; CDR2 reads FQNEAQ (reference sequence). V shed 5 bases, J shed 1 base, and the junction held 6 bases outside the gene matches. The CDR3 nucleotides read TGTGCCAGCAGCCCGGCCGGGACTAGCGGCACAGATACGCAGTATTTT. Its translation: CASSPAGTSGTDTQYF.

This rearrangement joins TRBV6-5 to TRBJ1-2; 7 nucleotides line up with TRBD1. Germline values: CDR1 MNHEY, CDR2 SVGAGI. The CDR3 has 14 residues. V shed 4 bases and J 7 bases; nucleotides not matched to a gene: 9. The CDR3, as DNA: TGTGCCAGCAGTTTTGGGACAGAGCTAGCTGGCTACACCTTC. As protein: CASSFGTELAGYTF.

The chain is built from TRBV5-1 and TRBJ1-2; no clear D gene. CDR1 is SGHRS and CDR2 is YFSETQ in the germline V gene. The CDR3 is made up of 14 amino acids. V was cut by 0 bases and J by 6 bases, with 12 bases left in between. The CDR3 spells CASSLEVGRHGYTF. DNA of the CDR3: TGCGCCAGCAGCTTGGAGGTAGGGCGGCATGGCTACACCTTC.

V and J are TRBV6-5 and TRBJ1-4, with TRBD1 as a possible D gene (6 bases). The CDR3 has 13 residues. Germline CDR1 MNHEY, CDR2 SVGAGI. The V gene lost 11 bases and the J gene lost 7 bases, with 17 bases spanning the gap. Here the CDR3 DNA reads TGTGCCGCACGTGGGGGGCCCGGTGAAAAACTGTTTTTT. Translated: CAARGGPGEKLFF.

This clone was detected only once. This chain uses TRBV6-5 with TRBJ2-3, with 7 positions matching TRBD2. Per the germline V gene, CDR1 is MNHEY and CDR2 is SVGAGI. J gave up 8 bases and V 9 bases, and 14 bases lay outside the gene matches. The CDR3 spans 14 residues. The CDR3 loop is CASIPGLPGGTQYF. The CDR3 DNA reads TGTGCCAGTATACCGGGACTACCGGGCGGTACGCAGTATTTT.

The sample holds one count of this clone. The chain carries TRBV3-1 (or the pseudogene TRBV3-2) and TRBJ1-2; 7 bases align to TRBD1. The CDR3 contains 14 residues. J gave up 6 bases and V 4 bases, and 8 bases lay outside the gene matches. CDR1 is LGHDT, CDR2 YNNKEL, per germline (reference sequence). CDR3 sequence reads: CASSRGGGADGYTF. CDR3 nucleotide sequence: TGTGCCAGCAGCCGAGGAGGGGGCGCGGATGGCTACACCTTC.

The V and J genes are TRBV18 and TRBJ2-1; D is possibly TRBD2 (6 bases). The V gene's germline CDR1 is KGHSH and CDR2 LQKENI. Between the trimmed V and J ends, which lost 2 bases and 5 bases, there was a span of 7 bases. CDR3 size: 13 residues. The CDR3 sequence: CASSPSGDNEQFF. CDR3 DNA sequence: TGTGCCAGCTCACCATCGGGAGACAATGAGCAGTTCTTC.

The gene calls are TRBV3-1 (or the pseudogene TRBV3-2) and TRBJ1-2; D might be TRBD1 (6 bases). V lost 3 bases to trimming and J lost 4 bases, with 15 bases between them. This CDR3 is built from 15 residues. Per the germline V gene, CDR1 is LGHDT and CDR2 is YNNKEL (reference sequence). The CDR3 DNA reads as TGTGCCAGCAGCCAGCTGCAGGGGAGGGCCTATGGCTACACCTTC. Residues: CASSQLQGRAYGYTF.

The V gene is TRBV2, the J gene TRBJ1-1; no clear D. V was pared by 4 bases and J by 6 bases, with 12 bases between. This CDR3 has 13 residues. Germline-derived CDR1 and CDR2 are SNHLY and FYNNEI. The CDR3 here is CASSVPGTSEAFF. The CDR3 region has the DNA TGTGCCAGCAGTGTTCCCGGTACGTCTGAAGCTTTCTTT.

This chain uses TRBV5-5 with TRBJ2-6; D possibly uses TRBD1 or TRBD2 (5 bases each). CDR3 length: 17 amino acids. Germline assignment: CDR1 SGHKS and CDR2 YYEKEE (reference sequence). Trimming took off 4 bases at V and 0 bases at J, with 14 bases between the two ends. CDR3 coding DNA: TGTGCCAGCAGCCGAGGGACCCGGTCCTCTGGGGCCAACGTCCTGACTTTC. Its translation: CASSRGTRSSGANVLTF.

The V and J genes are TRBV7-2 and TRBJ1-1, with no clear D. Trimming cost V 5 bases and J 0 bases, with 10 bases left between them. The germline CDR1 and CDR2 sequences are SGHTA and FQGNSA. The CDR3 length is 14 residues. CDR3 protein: CASSLRVLNTEAFF. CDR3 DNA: TGTGCCAGCAGCCTACGAGTTCTGAACACTGAAGCTTTCTTT.

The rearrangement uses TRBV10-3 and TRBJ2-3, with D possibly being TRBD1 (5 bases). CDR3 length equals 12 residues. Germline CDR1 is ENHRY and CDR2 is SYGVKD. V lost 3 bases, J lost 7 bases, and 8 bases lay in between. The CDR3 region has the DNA TGTGCCATCAGTGAAGGGGAATATACGCAGTATTTT. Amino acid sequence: CAISEGEYTQYF.

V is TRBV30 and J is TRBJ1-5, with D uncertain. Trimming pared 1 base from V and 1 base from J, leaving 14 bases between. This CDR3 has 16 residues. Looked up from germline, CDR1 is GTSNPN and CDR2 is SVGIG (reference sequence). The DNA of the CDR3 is TGTGCCTGGAGTGGACCCAACTTGGCGAGCAATCAGCCCCAGCATTTT. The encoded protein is CAWSGPNLASNQPQHF.